The present entry profiles one TCR beta chain with its context. Its cognate antigen is unknown. An end of the junction differs from the germline gene, which may be a read error. The sample originates from a study of post-analysis software for immune sequencing data. About the study: The cohort encompassed relapsing-remitting, secondary progressive and progressive-relapsing multiple sclerosis disease courses.

Unique molecular identifiers were built into the TCR beta cDNA libraries. T cells numbering about 0.9 to 11 million yielded cDNA molecules that totaled roughly 500,000. TCRdb itself ran the PCR reads through MiXCR, one entry per CDR3 protein. The sample has fewer than 700,000 distinct CDR3 sequences; around 47% are singletons. This CDR3 spans 15 amino acids. The germline gives CDR1 MDHEN, CDR2 SYDVKM. General study findings and limits: Clustering by F measure revealed strong co-clustering among samples prepared together in one batch. Versus controls, multiple sclerosis patients showed significantly lower diversity (normalized Chao1). Five or six TRBV segments, TRBV5-6, TRBV5-1 and TRBV20-1 among them, were found more frequent in patients than controls.

Sequencing was done on a sample of blood. The source is a girl between 5 and 17 years old with multiple sclerosis. The rearrangement uses TRBV28 and TRBJ1-4, with D possibly being TRBD1 (6 bases). The CDR3 spells CASSTRDNANEKRFF. The CDR3 region has the DNA TGTGCCAGCAGCACTCGGGACAACGCTAATGAAAAACGGTTTTTT.